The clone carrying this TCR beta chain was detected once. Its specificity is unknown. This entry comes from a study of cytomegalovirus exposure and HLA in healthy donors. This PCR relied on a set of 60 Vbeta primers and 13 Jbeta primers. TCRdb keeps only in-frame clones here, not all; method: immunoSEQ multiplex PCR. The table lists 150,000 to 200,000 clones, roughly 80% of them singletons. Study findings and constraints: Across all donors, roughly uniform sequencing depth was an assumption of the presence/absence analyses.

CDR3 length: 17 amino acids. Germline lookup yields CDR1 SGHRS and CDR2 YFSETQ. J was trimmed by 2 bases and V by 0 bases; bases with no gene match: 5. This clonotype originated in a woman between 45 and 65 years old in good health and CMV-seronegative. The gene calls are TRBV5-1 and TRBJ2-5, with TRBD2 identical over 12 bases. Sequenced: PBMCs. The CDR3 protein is CASSLGGTSGQQETQYF. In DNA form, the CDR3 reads TGCGCCAGCAGCTTGGGGGGGACTAGCGGGCAGCAAGAGACCCAGTACTTC. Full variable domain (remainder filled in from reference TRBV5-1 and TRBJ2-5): KAGVTQTPRYLIKTRGQQVTLSCSPISGHRSVSWYQQTPGQGLQFLFEYFSETQRNKGNFPGRFSGRQFSNSRSEMNVSTLELGDSALYLCASSLGGTSGQQETQYFGPGTRLLVL.